This T cell receptor (beta chain) originates from a study of human T cells and chemical hapten exposure. V gave up 8 bases and J gave up 0 bases, with 15 bases separating them. The CDR3 is 14 amino acids. Germline CDR1 SGHNT, CDR2 YYREEE (reference sequence). This clonotype was detected many times. As the library was built, unique molecular identifiers were attached to individual cDNA molecules. TCRdb re-called the reads through MiXCR, storing one row per CDR3 protein. Counted here are about 120,000 distinct CDR3 sequences, over 7.5% occurring once; the ten biggest clones make up about 1.4%. Total RNA extraction was carried out from unfractionated whole blood.

The sequence came from a human donor in good health. Some clones in this sample may be carry-over from other donors' samples. Sequencing was done on a sample of whole blood. This chain connects TRBV5-4 to TRBJ2-7; D not resolved. CDR3 residues: CASYSQETSYEQYF. DNA for the CDR3: TGTGCCAGTTATTCTCAGGAGACCTCCTACGAGCAGTACTTC.